This T cell receptor beta chain came from a study of T-cell reconstitution after alpha-beta-depleted transplantation in children (dated by TCRdb to the mid-2010s). General notes on the study: The study quantitatively tracked T-cell immune reconstitution after TCRalphabeta/CD19-depleted allogeneic hematopoietic cell transplantation in children using TCR repertoire profiling.

Receptors were amplified or captured by PCR. TCRdb records Illumina HiSeq 2500 as the sequencer. Molecular barcoding was employed in the preparation of TCR libraries, with unique molecular identifiers being used to normalize TCRbeta repertoire quantification. TCRdb handled the public reads itself, with Q25 trimming in fastp and clone calling in MiXCR, and kept productive beta chains. Duplicate CDR3 protein sequences are folded into a single record with the most common DNA and genes. Recorded for this sample are over 85,000 distinct CDR3 sequences; approximately 10% of them occurred a single time. The ten largest make up 8% to 9.5% of the sample. Comment on this clonotype: The specificity of this receptor is unknown. No base quality information exists; no much larger clone differs at one position.

The CDR3 has 13 amino acids, counting the end cysteine and phenylalanine. The kept DNA is CDR3 alone, 39 bases in frame from the first base. CDR1 and CDR2, looked up from the germline V gene, are SNHLY and FYNNEI. Trimming costs V 7 bases and J 3 bases, and their ends lie 12 bases apart. The TCR was taken from a human donor who donated a stem cell graft to a child with acute lymphoblastic leukemia. The sequenced sample was PBMCs from the stem cell graft donor, obtained from the stem cell graft. Recombination connected TRBV2 to TRBJ1-2, and the D gene may be TRBD1, 5 bases matching. The CDR3 amino acid sequence is: CASIQQGYYGYTF. Read as DNA, the sequence is TGTGCCAGCATCCAGCAGGGATACTATGGCTACACCTTC.